These 30 T cell receptor beta chains were sequenced from one sample in a study of OX40 agonist ivuxolimab in advanced cancers. The library was built by means of the immunoSEQ multiplex PCR assay. TCRdb provides this immuneACCESS table in a form limited to in-frame rearrangements. Some clones are lacking; in checked studies, under half of them reflect an unresolved V gene, and why the rest are absent is not known. The sample contains 65,000 to 80,000 clones, roughly 84% of them found a single time. More than 2% of the sample lies in the top ten. Sequenced material: CD4+ or CD8+ T cells sorted from blood, taken in a trial of the OX40 agonist ivuxolimab. The receptor set was obtained from an adult with an advanced solid tumor such as melanoma, head and neck, liver or kidney cancer.

The V and J genes are TRBV9 and TRBJ2-7; 15 bases are a match to TRBD2. The germline V gene encodes CDR1 SGDLS and CDR2 YYNGEE. The CDR3 runs to 18 residues. V lost 4 bases to trimming and J lost 7 bases; unmatched junction nucleotides: 15. CDR3 nucleotides: TGTGCCAGCAGCACCCGGACTAGCGGGAGGGTGCACGGTCGGGAGCAGTACTTC. Amino acids: CASSTRTSGRVHGREQYF.

V and J are TRBV28 and TRBJ2-2, with D possibly matching TRBD2 (6 bases). The germline gives CDR1 MDHEN, CDR2 SYDVKM. V gave up 8 bases and J gave up 4 bases, with 20 bases separating them. CDR3 size: 16 residues. DNA for the CDR3: TGTGCCAGCTGCCTTGGAGGGCCCCCAACCACCGGGGAGCTGTTTTTT. Its protein product is CASCLGGPPTTGELFF.

This rearrangement joins TRBV6-6 to TRBJ1-1; D is uncertain. Per germline, CDR1 MNHNY and CDR2 SVGAGI (reference sequence). Trimming cost V 5 bases and J 3 bases, with 13 bases left between them. The CDR3 consists of 14 residues. The CDR3 protein is CASSIRTRDTEAFF. CDR3 coding DNA: TGTGCCAGCAGTATCCGGACCCGGGACACTGAAGCTTTCTTT.

The chain joins TRBV5-4 to TRBJ1-1; D not resolved. This CDR3 is 16 amino acids long. With 3 bases removed from V and 3 bases from J, the gap between germline ends came to 18 bases. In germline, CDR1 is SGHNT, CDR2 YYREEE (reference sequence). CDR3 nucleotides: TGTGCCAGCAGCTCCCCGGGTCGACGTGGGGACACTGAAGCTTTCTTT. This translates into CASSSPGRRGDTEAFF.

This clone appeared a few times. The chain links TRBV29-1 to TRBJ2-3, with 7 bases aligning to TRBD2. Germline loops: CDR1 SQVTM, CDR2 ANQGSEA. The CDR3 is made up of 14 amino acids. The V gene end was trimmed by 7 bases and the J gene end by 6 bases; junction bases not matched to a gene: 13. CDR3 in DNA: TGCAGCGCCCTAGCGGAGGCCACACCGGATACGCAGTATTTT. It encodes CSALAEATPDTQYF.

This sequence joins TRBV29-1 and TRBJ2-7, with no clear D. CDR1 is SQVTM and CDR2 is ANQGSEA in the germline V gene. Between the trimmed V and J ends, which lost 6 bases and 0 bases, there was a span of 12 bases. The CDR3 spans 13 residues. DNA for the CDR3: TGCAGCGTCCCGTCACAGCCCTCCTACGAGCAGTACTTC. Its protein is CSVPSQPSYEQYF.

V usage is TRBV19 and J usage is TRBJ1-1; D remains ambiguous. CDR1 LNHDA and CDR2 SQIVND come from the germline V gene (reference sequence). This CDR3 spans 14 amino acids. The V end lost 7 bases, the J end lost 0 bases, and 12 bases lay between the germline ends. The CDR3 loop reads CASMVTFMNTEAFF. The CDR3 nucleotides are TGTGCCAGTATGGTAACTTTCATGAACACTGAAGCTTTCTTT. The whole variable domain, remainder taken from reference TRBV19 and TRBJ1-1, is DGGITQSPKYLFRKEGQNVTLSCEQNLNHDAMYWYRQDPGQGLRLIYYSQIVNDFQKGDIAEGYSVSREKKESFPLTVTSAQKNPTAFYLCASMVTFMNTEAFFGQGTRLTVV.

The chain links TRBV4-3 to TRBJ1-2; D ambiguous. CDR1 and CDR2 from the germline V gene are LGHNA and YSLEER. This CDR3 spans 15 amino acids. V dropped 0 bases and J dropped 2 bases, with 10 bases sitting between them. The CDR3 spells CASSQERGLNYGYTF. CDR3 in DNA: TGCGCCAGCAGCCAAGAGAGAGGTTTAAACTATGGCTACACCTTC.

The chain recombines TRBV5-1 with TRBJ2-5; 12 bases map to TRBD2. The CDR3 length is 16 residues. From germline, CDR1 is SGHRS and CDR2 YFSETQ. J gave up 0 bases and V 4 bases, and 4 bases lay outside the gene matches. The CDR3 DNA is TGCGCCAGCAGCCCTGGGACTAGCGGGTACCAAGAGACCCAGTACTTC. The encoded protein is CASSPGTSGYQETQYF.

This clone was observed at least ten times. The rearrangement links TRBV7-7 to TRBJ2-5; D may be TRBD1 or TRBD2 (5 bases each). CDR1 and CDR2 from the germline V gene are SSHAT and FNYEAQ (reference sequence). Trimming pared 8 bases from V and 5 bases from J, leaving 12 bases between. There are 12 residues in the CDR3. The CDR3 sequence is CASRGSGETQYF. The CDR3 DNA sequence: TGTGCCAGCCGGGGCAGTGGCGAGACCCAGTACTTC.

The chain links TRBV11-3 to TRBJ2-7, with 7 bases identical to TRBD2. Looked up from germline, CDR1 is SGHNT and CDR2 is YENEEA. This CDR3 spans 15 amino acids. The V segment lost 1 base and the J segment 0 bases; nucleotides outside the gene matches: 3. In DNA form, the CDR3 reads TGTGCCAGCAGCTTAGTGGGCGGGAGCTCCTACGAGCAGTACTTC. This translates into CASSLVGGSSYEQYF. The variable domain in full, with the rest retrieved from reference TRBV11-3 and TRBJ2-7, is EAGVVQSPRYKIIEKKQPVAFWCNPISGHNTLYWYLQNLGQGPELLIRYENEEAVDDSQLPKDRFSAERLKGVDSTLKIQPAELGDSAVYLCASSLVGGSSYEQYFGPGTRLTVT.

The chain recombines TRBV15 with TRBJ2-3; perhaps TRBD2 as D (5 bases). The CDR3 runs 16 residues. From germline, CDR1 is LNHNV and CDR2 YYDKDF (reference sequence). V shed 3 bases and J shed 10 bases, with 23 bases lying between them. The CDR3 protein is CATSSASRSMFDAQYF. CDR3 nucleotides: TGTGCCACCAGCAGTGCTAGCCGTTCTATGTTCGATGCGCAGTATTTT.

The V gene is TRBV6-6, the J gene TRBJ2-7, with D perhaps matching TRBD1 (6 bases). V lost 6 bases to trimming and J lost 2 bases, with 11 bases between them. This CDR3 spans 13 amino acids. Per germline, CDR1 MNHNY and CDR2 SVGAGI (reference sequence). CDR3 DNA: TGTGCCAGCAGCCCAGGGGACGCCTACGAGCAGTACTTC. Residues: CASSPGDAYEQYF.

The CDR3 reads CASRSLAGGTDTQYF. In DNA form, the CDR3 reads TGTGCCAGCAGGTCCTTGGCGGGAGGAACAGATACGCAGTATTTT. This chain joins TRBV27 and TRBJ2-3; 8 nucleotides line up with TRBD2. The CDR3 loop spans 15 amino acids. CDR1 is MNHEY and CDR2 is SMNVEV in the germline V gene (reference sequence). V lost 6 bases, J lost 3 bases, and 8 bases stayed unmatched.

The chain has TRBV5-6 and TRBJ1-5; a possible D gene is TRBD1 (6 bases). The CDR3 is made up of 15 amino acids. Trimming removed 0 bases at V and 7 bases at J, with 14 bases between. CDR1 and CDR2 from the germline V gene are SGHDT and YYEEEE. The CDR3 is CASSLGQGLEQPQHF. CDR3 nucleotides: TGTGCCAGCAGCTTGGGGCAGGGGTTGGAACAGCCCCAGCATTTT.

The chain couples TRBV29-1 to TRBJ1-5, with a tentative D call TRBD1 (6 bases). Germline assignment: CDR1 SQVTM and CDR2 ANQGSEA. Trimming stripped 4 bases from V and 1 base from J, with 8 bases between. This CDR3 region has 13 residues. The CDR3 DNA sequence: TGCAGCGTTGCTAGGGGGAGCAATCAGCCCCAGCATTTT. Encoded protein: CSVARGSNQPQHF.

Written as DNA, the CDR3 is TGCAGCGTTGAACCTGGGGGACAGGGGCAAGCTTTCTTT. Its protein product is CSVEPGGQGQAFF. This chain uses TRBV29-1 with TRBJ1-1, with TRBD1 matching over 10 bases. The length of the CDR3 is 13 residues. Germline CDR1 and CDR2: SQVTM and ANQGSEA. V was clipped by 2 bases and J by 9 bases; unmatched bases: 6.

The chain joins TRBV7-2 to TRBJ1-5, with D perhaps matching TRBD1 (6 bases). Per the germline V gene, CDR1 is SGHTA and CDR2 is FQGNSA. Trimming shortened V by 1 base and J by 4 bases, and 11 bases separated the two germline ends. The CDR3 spans 15 residues. CDR3 sequence: CASSLVGQPNQPQHF. In DNA, the CDR3 is TGTGCCAGCAGCTTAGTTGGACAGCCTAATCAGCCCCAGCATTTT.

The gene calls are TRBV4-3 and TRBJ1-2; TRBD1 aligns across 7 bases. The CDR3 spans 16 residues. CDR1 and CDR2 from the germline V gene are LGHNA and YSLEER. Trimming removed 4 bases from V and 2 bases from J; junction bases left unmatched: 10. The CDR3 sequence: CASSRGETGTNYGYTF. The CDR3 DNA reads TGCGCCAGCAGCCGAGGGGAGACAGGGACAAACTATGGCTACACCTTC.

This clone was found once. V is TRBV11-2 and J is TRBJ2-2; D is perhaps TRBD2 (6 bases). This CDR3 has 14 amino acids. Germline V lookup: CDR1 SGHAT, CDR2 FQNNGV. V was trimmed by 6 bases and J by 1 base, leaving 9 bases between them. The CDR3 loop is CASREGLNTGELFF. In nucleotides, the CDR3 is TGTGCCAGCAGGGAGGGCCTGAACACCGGGGAGCTGTTTTTT.

V gene TRBV5-1 combines with J gene TRBJ2-7, with D perhaps TRBD1 (5 bases). The V gene lost 4 bases and the J gene lost 4 bases, with 9 bases spanning the gap. The CDR3 covers 12 residues. Germline CDR1 and CDR2: SGHRS and YFSETQ. CDR3 bases: TGCGCCAGCAGCCTAGACAGATACGAGCAGTACTTC. This encodes CASSLDRYEQYF.

This clone showed up just once. The chain joins TRBV5-1 to TRBJ1-1; D is undetermined. The CDR3 is made up of 15 amino acids. V was cut by 0 bases and J by 2 bases, with 11 bases left in between. Germline CDR1 is SGHRS and CDR2 is YFSETQ. CDR3 bases: TGCGCCAGCAGCTTGGTTGGCGGAACTAACACTGAAGCTTTCTTT. It codes for CASSLVGGTNTEAFF.

This chain connects TRBV18 to TRBJ2-3; the D call may be TRBD1 or TRBD2 (5 bases each). The CDR3 sequence is 15 residues long. Germline CDR1 reads KGHSH; CDR2 reads LQKENI. Trimming removed 5 bases from V and 1 base from J, with 13 bases in between. The CDR3 is CASSWSGTGTDTQYF. CDR3 DNA: TGTGCCAGCTCATGGTCCGGGACGGGCACAGATACGCAGTATTTT.

Written as DNA, the CDR3 is TGTGCCAGCAGCTTGAATACTGGGGCCAACGTCCTGACTTTC. This encodes CASSLNTGANVLTF. The chain links TRBV5-4 to TRBJ2-6, with D uncertain. Germline-derived CDR1 and CDR2 are SGHNT and YYREEE (reference sequence). CDR3 length equals 14 residues. V was clipped by 1 base and J by 2 bases, with 4 bases between them.

This chain joins TRBV19 and TRBJ2-5; TRBD1 agrees at 11 bases. The V segment lost 0 bases and the J segment 4 bases; nucleotides outside the gene matches: 7. Germline loops: CDR1 LNHDA, CDR2 SQIVND (reference sequence). The CDR3 contains 17 residues. CDR3 amino acids: CASSIDPPGQGVETQYF. The CDR3 DNA reads TGTGCCAGTAGTATAGATCCACCGGGACAGGGGGTAGAGACCCAGTACTTC. Combining the CDR3 with reference TRBV19 and TRBJ2-5 gives the whole variable domain DGGITQSPKYLFRKEGQNVTLSCEQNLNHDAMYWYRQDPGQGLRLIYYSQIVNDFQKGDIAEGYSVSREKKESFPLTVTSAQKNPTAFYLCASSIDPPGQGVETQYFGPGTRLLVL.

The chain has TRBV9 and TRBJ1-4; 9 bases are a match to TRBD1. The trim removed 3 bases at V and 0 bases at J, leaving 9 bases unmatched. The V gene's germline CDR1 is SGDLS and CDR2 YYNGEE. This CDR3 has 18 amino acids. The CDR3 region is CASSARQGGNPTNEKLFF. Here the CDR3 DNA reads TGTGCCAGCAGCGCCCGACAGGGGGGGAATCCAACTAATGAAAAACTGTTTTTT.

J is TRBJ1-5 and V is TRBV6-1, with 7 bases identical to TRBD1. V shed 6 bases and J 0 bases; nucleotides not matched to a gene: 5. The CDR3 extends over 15 amino acids. Germline-derived CDR1 and CDR2 are MNHNS and SASEGT. CDR3 nucleotide sequence: TGTGCCAGCAGGCCACAGGGGCATAGCAATCAGCCCCAGCATTTT. Its translation is CASRPQGHSNQPQHF.

This sequence joins TRBV2 and TRBJ2-3; 16 positions agree with TRBD2. Per germline, CDR1 SNHLY and CDR2 FYNNEI. The ends lost 4 bases at V and 5 bases at J; junction bases unmatched: 9. The CDR3 extends over 18 amino acids. DNA of the CDR3: TGTGCCAGCAGTGCCCCGGGACTAGCGGGGGGGCGTAGAGATACGCAGTATTTT. Translated, it gives CASSAPGLAGGRRDTQYF.

This clone occurred once. The V gene is TRBV7-2, the J gene TRBJ1-2; 9 bases map to TRBD1. V gave up 5 bases and J gave up 4 bases; unmatched junction bases: 8. Germline CDR1 and CDR2: SGHTA and FQGNSA. The CDR3 is 15 amino acids. CDR3 amino acids: CASSPGQGPTYGYTF. DNA of the CDR3: TGTGCCAGCAGCCCGGGACAGGGACCCACCTATGGCTACACCTTC. Full variable domain (outside the CDR3, taken from reference TRBV7-2 and TRBJ1-2): GAGVSQSPSNKVTEKGKDVELRCDPISGHTALYWYRQSLGQGLEFLIYFQGNSAPDKSGLPSDRFSAERTGGSVSTLTIQRTQQEDSAVYLCASSPGQGPTYGYTFGSGTRLTVV.

The chain is built from TRBV7-3 and TRBJ2-5; 9 bases agree with TRBD2. Germline V gene lookup returns CDR1 SGHTA and CDR2 FQGTGA. The junction had 6 bases not matched to a gene; V was cut back by 5 bases and J by 2 bases. The CDR3 spans 15 residues. The CDR3 nucleotides read TGTGCCAGCAGCCTGCGGACTAGCGCTCAAGAGACCCAGTACTTC. Its translation: CASSLRTSAQETQYF.